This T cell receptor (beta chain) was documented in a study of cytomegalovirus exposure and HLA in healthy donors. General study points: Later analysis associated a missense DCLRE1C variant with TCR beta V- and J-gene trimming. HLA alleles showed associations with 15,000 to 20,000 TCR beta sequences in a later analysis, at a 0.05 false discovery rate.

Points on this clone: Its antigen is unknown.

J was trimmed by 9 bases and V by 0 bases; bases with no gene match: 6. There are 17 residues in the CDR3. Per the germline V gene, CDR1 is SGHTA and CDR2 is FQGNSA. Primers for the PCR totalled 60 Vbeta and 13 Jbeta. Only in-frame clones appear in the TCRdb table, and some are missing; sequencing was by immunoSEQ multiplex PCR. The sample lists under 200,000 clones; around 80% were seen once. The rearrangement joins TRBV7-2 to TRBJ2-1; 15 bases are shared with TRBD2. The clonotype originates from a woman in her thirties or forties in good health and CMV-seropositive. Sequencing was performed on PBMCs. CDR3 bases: TGTGCCAGCAGCTTAGCGGGACTAGCGGGAGGTCTTGGTGAGCAGTTCTTC. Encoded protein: CASSLAGLAGGLGEQFF.